This TCR beta chain derives from a study of blood T cell repertoires in COVID-19. Overall study: Collection of acute and convalescent COVID-19 samples took place in the United States, Italy and Spain. From T cells, B-cell-depleted T cells, or PBMCs came the material, which was cDNA or gDNA.

Per the authors' pipeline: How many nucleated cells were present was estimated from reference gene primer amplification. Using immunoSEQ multiplex PCR, the repertoire was profiled, and TCRdb retains in-frame clones only, with some absent. V and J calls and clone size are those listed in that table; D and trimming were worked out from the DNA. The sample shows some 250,000 clones, around 88% of them seen only once. V was cut by 4 bases and J by 4 bases, with 15 bases left in between. The CDR3 sequence is 15 residues long. Germline values: CDR1 SGHNT, CDR2 YYREEE (reference sequence). The chain links TRBV5-4 to TRBJ1-5; D possibly corresponds to TRBD1 (6 bases). Sequenced input: peripheral blood. The clonotype originates from a man between 40 and 49 years old with active or convalescent COVID-19. CDR3 DNA sequence: TGTGCCAGCAGCCTTAGACAGGTGGGGAATCAGCCCCAGCATTTT. The encoded protein is CASSLRQVGNQPQHF.